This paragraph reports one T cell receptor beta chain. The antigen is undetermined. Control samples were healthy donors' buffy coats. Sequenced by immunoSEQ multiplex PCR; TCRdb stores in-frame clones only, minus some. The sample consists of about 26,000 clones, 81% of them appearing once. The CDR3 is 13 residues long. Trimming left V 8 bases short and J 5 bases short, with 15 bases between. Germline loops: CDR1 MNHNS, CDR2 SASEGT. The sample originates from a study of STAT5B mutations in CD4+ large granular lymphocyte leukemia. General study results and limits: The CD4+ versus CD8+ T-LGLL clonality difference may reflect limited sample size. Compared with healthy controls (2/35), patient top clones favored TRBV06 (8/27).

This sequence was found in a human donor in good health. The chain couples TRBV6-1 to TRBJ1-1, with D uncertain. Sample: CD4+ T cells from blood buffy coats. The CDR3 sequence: CASDREGRTEAFF. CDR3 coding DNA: TGTGCCAGCGACCGGGAGGGTCGAACTGAAGCTTTCTTT.